A single sample is the source of the 23 T cell receptor beta chains below, sequenced in a study of human T cells and chemical hapten exposure. Time point here: patch test 1, 2 weeks after DPC sensitization. The treatment is: therapeutic diphenylcyclopropenone sensitization with weekly scalp DPC. TCRdb ran MiXCR on the RACE reads and lists one entry per CDR3 protein. The sample records 75,000 to 95,000 distinct CDR3 sequences, roughly 12% being singletons. Sequenced here: whole blood, sampled in connection with sensitization to the hapten diphenylcyclopropenone (DPC). All receptors derive from a woman between 55 and 75 years old with alopecia areata. Some clones in this sample may be carry-over from other donors' samples.

The chain has TRBV7-9 and TRBJ1-5, with TRBD1 matching 7 bases. With 0 bases clipped from V and 6 bases from J, the junction kept 5 bases outside the gene matches. Germline CDR1 is SEHNR and CDR2 is FQNEAQ (reference sequence). The CDR3 contains 15 residues. CDR3 in DNA: TGTGCCAGCAGCTTAGCAGGGACAGATGCTCAGCCCCAGCATTTT. Translating gives CASSLAGTDAQPQHF.

This clonotype appeared many times. This chain links TRBV20-1 with TRBJ2-4; no firm D call. CDR1 DFQATT and CDR2 SNEGSKA come from the germline V gene (reference sequence). With 1 base removed from V and 2 bases from J, the gap between germline ends came to 6 bases. This CDR3 is built from 13 residues. Written as DNA, the CDR3 is TGCAGTGCTAGAGCGGTATCCAAAAACATTCAGTACTTC. Translating it yields CSARAVSKNIQYF.

This clonotype has ten or more counts. The CDR3 reads CASSRDVGTGASRFYGYTF. CDR3 DNA sequence: TGTGCCAGCAGCCGGGACGTGGGGACAGGGGCTTCGAGATTCTATGGCTACACCTTC. V usage is TRBV4-2 and J usage is TRBJ1-2; TRBD1 matches at 10 bases. The germline V gene has CDR1 LGHNA and CDR2 YNFKEQ. The CDR3 has 19 residues. Trimming removed 4 bases from V and 4 bases from J; junction bases left unmatched: 18.

There are many counts of this clonotype. This rearrangement joins TRBV5-1 to TRBJ2-1; weak D call: TRBD2 (5 bases). The CDR3 extends over 17 amino acids. Germline V CDR1 and CDR2: SGHRS, YFSETQ. The V and J ends lost 4 bases and 8 bases respectively, with 25 bases between them. The CDR3 region is CASSPTDLTYPSDEQFF. The CDR3 region has the DNA TGCGCCAGCAGCCCGACGGACTTGACCTACCCATCGGATGAGCAGTTCTTC.

This clonotype appeared many times. The rearrangement joins TRBV3-1 to TRBJ2-5, with unresolved D. The V gene's germline CDR1 is LGHDT and CDR2 YNNKEL (reference sequence). This CDR3 has 14 residues. V lost 0 bases and J lost 4, with 9 bases in between. The CDR3 reads CASSQDLNPETQYF. The CDR3, as DNA: TGTGCCAGCAGCCAAGATCTTAATCCAGAGACCCAGTACTTC.

This rearrangement joins TRBV7-2 to TRBJ2-5, with 7 positions matching TRBD2. J lost 7 bases, V lost 5 bases, and 16 bases had no gene match. The CDR3 consists of 16 residues. Germline values: CDR1 SGHTA, CDR2 FQGNSA. Here the CDR3 DNA reads TGTGCCAGCAGCCCGAGTTCTAGCGGCCCCTTGAGGACCCAGTACTTC. It specifies CASSPSSSGPLRTQYF.

This clonotype came up many times. This chain uses TRBV20-1 with TRBJ1-1; D remains unclear. Germline-derived CDR1 and CDR2 are DFQATT and SNEGSKA (reference sequence). The CDR3 has 12 residues. Trimming pared 5 bases from V and 3 bases from J, leaving 10 bases between. CDR3 region: CSAFDQDTEAFF. In DNA form, the CDR3 reads TGCAGTGCTTTTGACCAGGACACTGAAGCTTTCTTT.

The chain joins TRBV7-2 to TRBJ2-1, with D unresolved. Germline values: CDR1 SGHTA, CDR2 FQGNSA. The CDR3 runs 13 residues. The V end lost 2 bases, the J end lost 5 bases, and 7 bases lay between the germline ends. The CDR3 DNA follows: TGTGCCAGCAGCTTATCGAGAGACAATGAGCAGTTCTTC. This encodes CASSLSRDNEQFF.

This clonotype was seen a few times. The CDR3 sequence is CASSLTTSGGEYEQYF. In nucleotides, the CDR3 is TGTGCCAGCAGCTTAACGACTAGCGGGGGAGAATACGAGCAGTACTTC. The gene calls are TRBV7-2 and TRBJ2-7; TRBD2 aligns across 12 bases. The CDR3 loop spans 16 amino acids. In germline, CDR1 is SGHTA, CDR2 FQGNSA. The V and J ends lost 2 bases and 4 bases, in that order; junction bases with no gene match: 6. The full variable domain, rest sourced from reference TRBV7-2 and TRBJ2-7, is GAGVSQSPSNKVTEKGKDVELRCDPISGHTALYWYRQSLGQGLEFLIYFQGNSAPDKSGLPSDRFSAERTGGSVSTLTIQRTQQEDSAVYLCASSLTTSGGEYEQYFGPGTRLTVT.

This clonotype was seen just once. A clone one base away is much larger, so this may be a read error. The chain employs TRBV7-9 and TRBJ1-2; TRBD1 is a possible D gene (6 bases). The V end was cut by 2 bases, the J end by 4 bases, with 17 bases between. CDR3 length equals 16 residues. Germline V gives CDR1 SEHNR, CDR2 FQNEAQ (reference sequence). The CDR3 spells CASSLKGGEDIYGYTF. The CDR3 region has the DNA TGTGCCAGCAGCTTAAAGGGGGGCGAAGATATCTATGGCTACACCTTC.

The sample holds a few counts of this clonotype. V and J are TRBV7-2 and TRBJ1-1; the match to TRBD1 covers 7 bases. J was trimmed by 4 bases and V by 4 bases; bases with no gene match: 12. This CDR3 has 16 residues. CDR1 is SGHTA and CDR2 is FQGNSA in the germline V gene. The CDR3 loop is CASSWQGEGAGTEAFF. DNA of the CDR3: TGTGCCAGCAGCTGGCAGGGGGAAGGGGCGGGCACTGAAGCTTTCTTT. Full variable domain (missing parts from reference TRBV7-2 and TRBJ1-1): GAGVSQSPSNKVTEKGKDVELRCDPISGHTALYWYRQSLGQGLEFLIYFQGNSAPDKSGLPSDRFSAERTGGSVSTLTIQRTQQEDSAVYLCASSWQGEGAGTEAFFGQGTRLTVV.

In this sample, this clonotype turned up many times. The V and J genes are TRBV7-2 and TRBJ2-1; TRBD2 matches 9 bases. V dropped 1 base and J dropped 9; count of bases not matched to a gene: 10. CDR3 length equals 16 residues. The germline gives CDR1 SGHTA, CDR2 FQGNSA. The CDR3 DNA is TGTGCCAGCAGCTTAGAGGCGGGGGGGCCTCTTGGTGAGCAGTTCTTC. Amino acids: CASSLEAGGPLGEQFF.

This clonotype appeared many times. J is TRBJ1-2 and V is TRBV2, with 7 bases fitting TRBD1. This CDR3 spans 13 amino acids. Germline CDR1 reads SNHLY; CDR2 reads FYNNEI. V lost 3 bases and J lost 7; bases outside the gene matches: 5. DNA for the CDR3: TGTGCCAGCAGTGAGTGGCCAGGGGGTGGCTACACCTTC. Its protein is CASSEWPGGGYTF.

This chain links TRBV19 with TRBJ1-4; maybe TRBD1 (5 bases). The germline gives CDR1 LNHDA, CDR2 SQIVND (reference sequence). This CDR3 has 13 residues. Between the trimmed V and J ends, which lost 4 bases and 7 bases, there was a span of 10 bases. The CDR3 region is CASSTGWFEKLFF. The CDR3 nucleotides are TGTGCCAGTAGTACAGGGTGGTTTGAAAAACTGTTTTTT.

J is TRBJ1-6 and V is TRBV5-4, with D tentatively TRBD1 (5 bases). The V gene's germline CDR1 is SGHNT and CDR2 YYREEE (reference sequence). The CDR3 covers 14 residues. The ends were cut back, 2 bases at V and 10 bases at J, with 13 bases in the middle. The CDR3 loop is CASSFSDQGSPLHF. As DNA, the CDR3 is TGTGCCAGCAGCTTTTCTGATCAGGGATCACCCCTCCACTTT. The full variable domain, rest sourced from reference TRBV5-4 and TRBJ1-6, is ETGVTQSPTHLIKTRGQQVTLRCSSQSGHNTVSWYQQALGQGPQFIFQYYREEENGRGNFPPRFSGLQFPNYSSELNVNALELDDSALYLCASSFSDQGSPLHFGNGTRLTVT.

This clonotype showed up just a few times. V gene TRBV3-1 combines with J gene TRBJ2-5; TRBD2 aligns across 9 bases. Germline assignment: CDR1 LGHDT and CDR2 YNNKEL (reference sequence). The ends lost 1 base at V and 5 bases at J; junction bases unmatched: 5. The length of the CDR3 is 15 residues. The CDR3 nucleotides are TGTGCCAGCAGCCAAGGTGGACTAGCGCCGGAGACCCAGTACTTC. Translating gives CASSQGGLAPETQYF.

The rearrangement joins TRBV5-6 to TRBJ1-2; D unresolved. The germline V gene encodes CDR1 SGHDT and CDR2 YYEEEE. The CDR3 is made up of 14 amino acids. The V end lost 7 bases, the J end lost 4 bases, and 17 bases lay between the germline ends. The CDR3 bases are TGTGCCAGCGCCAACACAGAGGGCCTCTATGGCTACACCTTC. This translates into CASANTEGLYGYTF.

The chain employs TRBV10-3 and TRBJ1-4, with unresolved D. V dropped 2 bases and J dropped 2 bases, with 9 bases sitting between them. Germline CDR1 is ENHRY and CDR2 is SYGVKD. This CDR3 spans 15 amino acids. This CDR3 reads CAISEAVGTNEKLFF. Here the CDR3 DNA reads TGTGCCATCAGTGAGGCGGTTGGCACTAATGAAAAACTGTTTTTT.

This clonotype was recorded many times. The CDR3 spells CASSEGQGIRYEQYF. The CDR3 DNA is TGTGCCAGCAGTGAGGGGCAGGGGATTCGCTACGAGCAGTACTTC. This chain links TRBV6-1 with TRBJ2-7; TRBD1 is a possible D gene (6 bases). The V gene's germline CDR1 is MNHNS and CDR2 SASEGT. V was trimmed by 3 bases and J by 3 bases, leaving 15 bases between them. This CDR3 has 15 amino acids.

In its sample, this clonotype was seen many times. At one boundary the junction diverges from the germline segment, which might be a read error. The chain joins TRBV7-7 to TRBJ2-5, with a weak D call TRBD2 (5 bases). Per the germline V gene, CDR1 is SSHAT and CDR2 is FNYEAQ (reference sequence). This CDR3 is built from 14 residues. The CDR3 protein is CASSSYTGGETQYF. The CDR3 nucleotides are TGTGCTAGCAGCTCATACACTGGCGGGGAGACCCAGTACTTC.

This clonotype was recorded at least ten times. The chain employs TRBV2 and TRBJ2-1; D is unresolved. Trimming cost V 11 bases and J 4 bases, with 6 bases left between them. The CDR3 length is 10 residues. Germline CDR1 is SNHLY and CDR2 is FYNNEI. The CDR3 loop reads CAGGYNEQFF. The CDR3 nucleotides read TGTGCCGGCGGTTACAATGAGCAGTTCTTC.

This clonotype was found many times. This chain links TRBV7-6 with TRBJ2-1, with 13 bases matching TRBD2. Per the germline V gene, CDR1 is SGHVS and CDR2 is FNYEAQ. V dropped 4 bases and J dropped 7; count of bases not matched to a gene: 10. CDR3 length: 17 amino acids. The CDR3 DNA is TGTGCCAGCAGCTCCACTCCACTAGCGGGGGGGCCGAATGAGCAGTTCTTC. Translated: CASSSTPLAGGPNEQFF. The full variable domain, with the rest looked up from reference TRBV7-6 and TRBJ2-1, is GAGVSQSPRYKVTKRGQDVALRCDPISGHVSLYWYRQALGQGPEFLTYFNYEAQQDKSGLPNDRFSAERPEGSISTLTIQRTEQRDSAMYRCASSSTPLAGGPNEQFFGPGTRLTVL.

This clonotype was picked up a small number of times. The V and J genes are TRBV7-9 and TRBJ1-4, with D unclear. V lost 5 bases and J 3 bases, leaving 10 bases between the germline ends. Germline CDR1 reads SEHNR; CDR2 reads FQNEAQ (reference sequence). The CDR3 runs to 14 residues. The CDR3 spells CASSPDAANEKLFF. The CDR3 coding sequence is TGTGCCAGCAGCCCAGACGCGGCTAATGAAAAACTGTTTTTT.